Sequencing of this T cell receptor (beta chain) was carried out in a study of T-cell memory formation after mild COVID-19. General study findings and limits: CD4+ clones that contracted lay mainly in CM and EM; CD8+ ones lay in EMRA. Pre-infection memory harbored some responding clones, suggesting cross-reactive memory joined.

Concerning this clonotype itself: Its antigen is not identified.

After 5'RACE with constant-segment primers, TCR alpha and TCR beta cDNA libraries carrying sample barcodes and UMIs were obtained. TCRdb itself ran the 5' RACE reads through MiXCR, one entry per CDR3 protein. The data contain about 340,000 distinct CDR3 sequences, approximately 22% of them singletons. V lost 6 bases and J 3 bases, leaving 12 bases between the germline ends. The CDR3 consists of 14 residues. Germline CDR1 reads MNHEY; CDR2 reads SVGEGT. The TCR was taken from a man aged 18 to 29 who had mild COVID-19 (a few samples of this study predate the infection). Cell type and time point are not known. The sample consisted of PBMCs or a T cell subset sorted from them (not recorded which). V is TRBV6-2 or TRBV6-3 and J is TRBJ1-5; the D gene is possibly TRBD1 (6 bases). For the CDR3, the DNA is TGTGCCAGCAGCCTAGACAGGATCAATCAGCCCCAGCATTTT. Translation: CASSLDRINQPQHF.